The 17 T cell receptor beta chains below all came from one sample that was sequenced in a study of cytomegalovirus exposure and HLA in healthy donors. Both 60 Vbeta primers and 13 Jbeta primers went into the PCR. Generated by immunoSEQ multiplex PCR, the TCRdb table keeps only in-frame clones and is missing some. The sample holds over 100,000 clones, nearly 75% seen once. The material sequenced was PBMCs. The origin of the receptors is a man younger than 45 in good health and CMV-seropositive.

For the CDR3, the DNA is TGTGCCAGCAGTGAACGGTCGGGGAGCACTGAAGCTTTCTTT. Its translation is CASSERSGSTEAFF. The chain uses TRBV6-1 and TRBJ1-1; no firm D call. V lost 2 bases, J lost 4 bases, and 11 bases lay in between. This CDR3 is 14 amino acids long. Per the germline V gene, CDR1 is MNHNS and CDR2 is SASEGT.

The J gene is TRBJ2-2, the V gene TRBV7-3; no reliable D call. Deletions cut 3 bases from V and 2 bases from J, with 7 bases between. Germline loops: CDR1 SGHTA, CDR2 FQGTGA. The CDR3 contains 14 residues. The DNA of the CDR3 is TGTGCCAGCAGCTTGAACAGAAACACCGGGGAGCTGTTTTTT. Its protein product is CASSLNRNTGELFF.

The table lists this clone with a count of one. V and J are TRBV5-1 and TRBJ2-3; D might be TRBD2 (5 bases). The CDR3 covers 14 residues. The germline V gene has CDR1 SGHRS and CDR2 YFSETQ. The V end lost 4 bases, the J end lost 5 bases, and 14 bases lay between the germline ends. The DNA of the CDR3 is TGCGCCAGCAGCCTCCATAGGGAGAGAGATACGCAGTATTTT. This encodes CASSLHRERDTQYF.

The V and J genes are TRBV5-4 and TRBJ2-1, with 11 bases that match TRBD1. The CDR3 is made up of 15 amino acids. With 4 bases clipped from V and 8 bases from J, the junction kept 8 bases outside the gene matches. Germline V gene lookup returns CDR1 SGHNT and CDR2 YYREEE (reference sequence). CDR3 amino acids: CASSHGQGARYEQFF. The CDR3 DNA follows: TGTGCCAGCAGCCACGGACAGGGGGCTCGGTATGAGCAGTTCTTC.

V and J are TRBV7-2 and TRBJ1-1; D is ambiguous. Germline V CDR1 and CDR2: SGHTA, FQGNSA. V dropped 0 bases and J dropped 4 bases, with 12 bases sitting between them. The CDR3 contains 15 residues. CDR3 DNA: TGTGCCAGCAGCTTAGCAGCTCCGAGAAGCACTGAAGCTTTCTTT. It codes for CASSLAAPRSTEAFF.

The rearrangement links TRBV30 to TRBJ1-5; TRBD1 might be the D (6 bases). This CDR3 spans 12 amino acids. The germline V and J ends were trimmed by 0 bases and 13 bases, with 13 bases remaining between them. Germline V lookup: CDR1 GTSNPN, CDR2 SVGIG (reference sequence). CDR3 region: CAWSVLGGLQHF. CDR3 coding DNA: TGTGCCTGGAGTGTACTCGGGGGGCTACAGCATTTT.

The rearrangement joins TRBV6-5 to TRBJ2-1; D unresolved. V was pared by 0 bases and J by 9 bases, with 9 bases between. Germline V gives CDR1 MNHEY, CDR2 SVGAGI. CDR3 size: 13 residues. Written as DNA, the CDR3 is TGTGCCAGCAGTTACTCGCCCCGAGGTGAGCAGTTCTTC. It is translated as CASSYSPRGEQFF.

The V and J genes are TRBV6-5 and TRBJ1-3; 7 nucleotides match TRBD1. The J segment lost 6 bases and the V segment lost 8 bases, leaving 13 bases of the junction unmatched. Germline assignment: CDR1 MNHEY and CDR2 SVGAGI. The CDR3 totals 15 residues. CDR3 sequence (DNA): TGTGCCAGCTCCCTAACCGGGACAGTAGCAAACACCATATATTTT. This gives the protein CASSLTGTVANTIYF.

This clone came up a few times. The J gene is TRBJ1-6, the V gene TRBV4-3; D is perhaps TRBD1 (5 bases). Germline CDR1 is LGHNA and CDR2 is YSLEER. Trimming took off 0 bases at V and 7 bases at J, with 10 bases between the two ends. The CDR3 covers 15 residues. For the CDR3, the DNA is TGCGCCAGCAGCCAAGATGGGCAGGGCAATTCACCCCTCCACTTT. It translates to CASSQDGQGNSPLHF.

The chain couples TRBV5-6 to TRBJ2-7; D might be TRBD2 (5 bases). V lost 1 base, J lost 6 bases, and 11 bases lay in between. Germline loops: CDR1 SGHDT, CDR2 YYEEEE. The CDR3 has 13 amino acids. CDR3 DNA: TGTGCCAGCAGCTTGCCGGGGTGGGGCGAGCAGTACTTC. It is translated as CASSLPGWGEQYF.

In DNA, the CDR3 is TGTGCCACCAGCAGAGTAAACAGGGAAAGCTACACCTTC. It translates to CATSRVNRESYTF. The chain recombines TRBV15 with TRBJ1-2; D possibly corresponds to TRBD1 (6 bases). Trimming removed 1 base from V and 9 bases from J, with 12 bases in between. This CDR3 is 13 amino acids long. Germline lookup yields CDR1 LNHNV and CDR2 YYDKDF (reference sequence).

This clone was counted at least ten times. The chain joins TRBV6-5 to TRBJ1-1; D uncertain. Trimming removed 8 bases at V and 4 bases at J, with 14 bases between. Germline loops: CDR1 MNHEY, CDR2 SVGAGI. CDR3 length: 13 amino acids. CDR3 DNA: TGTGCCAGCGGCTCGGGAGGGTTCACTGAAGCTTTCTTT. It specifies CASGSGGFTEAFF.

Note on this clone: The sample has other DNA sequences that encode this CDR3 too. The chain combines TRBV9 with TRBJ2-1; 7 bases map to TRBD1. V lost 1 base and J lost 7; bases outside the gene matches: 2. CDR3 size: 13 residues. Germline-derived CDR1 and CDR2 are SGDLS and YYNGEE. The CDR3, as DNA: TGTGCCAGCAGCGTAAGACAGGGAAATGAGCAGTTCTTC. Its protein is CASSVRQGNEQFF.

This clone has just a few counts. The chain has TRBV6-1 and TRBJ1-3, with TRBD1 matching 8 bases. Germline CDR1 and CDR2: MNHNS and SASEGT. V lost 7 bases and J lost 6; bases outside the gene matches: 8. The CDR3 consists of 14 residues. Written as DNA, the CDR3 is TGTGCCAGCAACTCGGGACAGGAAAAAAACACCATATATTTT. Protein product: CASNSGQEKNTIYF.

The genes are TRBV7-2 and TRBJ1-2, with TRBD1 identical over 7 bases. The CDR3 extends over 14 amino acids. Germline CDR1 SGHTA, CDR2 FQGNSA. Losses at the gene ends were 2 bases for V and 4 bases for J; bases not matched to a gene: 4. In DNA, the CDR3 is TGTGCCAGCAGCTTAACCACAGGGGCCTATGGCTACACCTTC. Protein product: CASSLTTGAYGYTF.

The V gene is TRBV27, the J gene TRBJ1-5; D ambiguous. CDR1 and CDR2 from the germline V gene are MNHEY and SMNVEV (reference sequence). V gave up 3 bases and J gave up 0 bases, with 9 bases separating them. The CDR3 consists of 15 residues. The CDR3 sequence: CASSFRGGSNQPQHF. CDR3 DNA: TGTGCCAGCAGTTTCCGGGGAGGTAGCAATCAGCCCCAGCATTTT.

The chain carries TRBV4-2 and TRBJ2-7; no definite D call. CDR1 LGHNA and CDR2 YNFKEQ come from the germline V gene. The V end was cut by 0 bases, the J end by 1 base, with 10 bases between. This CDR3 comprises 15 residues. The CDR3 loop is CASSQDPTPSYEQYF. CDR3 nucleotides: TGTGCCAGCAGCCAAGATCCGACTCCTTCCTACGAGCAGTACTTC.